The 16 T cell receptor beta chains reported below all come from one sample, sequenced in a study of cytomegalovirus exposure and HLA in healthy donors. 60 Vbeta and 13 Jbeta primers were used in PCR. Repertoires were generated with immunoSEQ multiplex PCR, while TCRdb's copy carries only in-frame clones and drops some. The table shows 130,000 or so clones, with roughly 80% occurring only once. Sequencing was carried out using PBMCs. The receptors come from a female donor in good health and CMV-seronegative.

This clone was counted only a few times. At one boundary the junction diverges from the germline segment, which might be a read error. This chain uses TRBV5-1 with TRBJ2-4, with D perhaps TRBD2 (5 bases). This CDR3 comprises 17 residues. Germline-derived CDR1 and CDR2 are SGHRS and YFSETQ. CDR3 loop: CASSPQIPTEAKNSQYF. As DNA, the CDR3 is TGCGCCAGCAGCCCCCAAATCCCTACGGAGGCCAAAAACAGTCAGTACTTC.

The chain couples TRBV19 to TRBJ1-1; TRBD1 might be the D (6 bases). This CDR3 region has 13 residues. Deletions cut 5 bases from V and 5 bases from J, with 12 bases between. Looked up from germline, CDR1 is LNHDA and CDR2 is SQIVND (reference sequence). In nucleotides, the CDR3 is TGTGCCAGTAGTCCCGTTAGGGGGACTGAAGCTTTCTTT. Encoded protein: CASSPVRGTEAFF.

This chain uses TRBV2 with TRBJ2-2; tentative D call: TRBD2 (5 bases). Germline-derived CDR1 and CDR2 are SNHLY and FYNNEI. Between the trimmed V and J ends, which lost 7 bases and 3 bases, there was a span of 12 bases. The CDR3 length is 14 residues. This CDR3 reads CASNNAGDTGELFF. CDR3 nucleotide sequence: TGTGCCAGCAATAACGCGGGTGACACCGGGGAGCTGTTTTTT.

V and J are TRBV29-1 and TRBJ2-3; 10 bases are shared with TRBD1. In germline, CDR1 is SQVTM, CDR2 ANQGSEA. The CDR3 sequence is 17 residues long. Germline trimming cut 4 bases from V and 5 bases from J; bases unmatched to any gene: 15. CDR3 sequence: CSVVARVGTGAIDTQYF. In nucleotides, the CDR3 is TGCAGCGTTGTAGCCAGAGTCGGGACAGGGGCGATAGATACGCAGTATTTT.

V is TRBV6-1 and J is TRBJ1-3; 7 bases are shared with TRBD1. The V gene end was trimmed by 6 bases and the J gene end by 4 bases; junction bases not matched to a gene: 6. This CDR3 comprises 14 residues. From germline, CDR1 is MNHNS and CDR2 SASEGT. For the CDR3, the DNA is TGTGCCAGCAGCGTACAGGGGCAGGGAAACACCATATATTTT. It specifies CASSVQGQGNTIYF.

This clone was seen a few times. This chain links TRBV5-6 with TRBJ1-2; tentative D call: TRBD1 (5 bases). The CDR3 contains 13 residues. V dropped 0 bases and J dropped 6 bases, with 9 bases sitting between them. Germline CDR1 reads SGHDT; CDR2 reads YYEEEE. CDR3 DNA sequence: TGTGCCAGCAGCTTGGCCGGACAAAATGGCTACACCTTC. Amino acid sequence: CASSLAGQNGYTF. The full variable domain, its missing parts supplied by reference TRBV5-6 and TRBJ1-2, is DAGVTQSPTHLIKTRGQQVTLRCSPKSGHDTVSWYQQALGQGPQFIFQYYEEEERQRGNFPDRFSGHQFPNYSSELNVNALLLGDSALYLCASSLAGQNGYTFGSGTRLTVV.

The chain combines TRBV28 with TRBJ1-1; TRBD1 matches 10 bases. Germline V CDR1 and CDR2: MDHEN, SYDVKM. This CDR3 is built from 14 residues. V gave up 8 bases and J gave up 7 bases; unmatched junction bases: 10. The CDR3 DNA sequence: TGTGCCAGCGGCACCGGGACAGGGGACGATGAAGCTTTCTTT. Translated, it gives CASGTGTGDDEAFF.

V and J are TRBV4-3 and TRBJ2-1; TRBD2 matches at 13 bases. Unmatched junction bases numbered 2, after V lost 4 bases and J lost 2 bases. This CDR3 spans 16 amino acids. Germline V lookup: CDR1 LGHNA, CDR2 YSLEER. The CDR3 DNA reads TGCGCCAGCAGCCGAGGGACTAGCGGGACCTACAATGAGCAGTTCTTC. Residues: CASSRGTSGTYNEQFF.

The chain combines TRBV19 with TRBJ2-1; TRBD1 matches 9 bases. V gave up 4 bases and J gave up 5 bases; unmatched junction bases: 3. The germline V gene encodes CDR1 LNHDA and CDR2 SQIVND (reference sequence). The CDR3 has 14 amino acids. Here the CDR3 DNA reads TGTGCCAGTAGTAACAGGGGGCATCACAATGAGCAGTTCTTC. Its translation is CASSNRGHHNEQFF.

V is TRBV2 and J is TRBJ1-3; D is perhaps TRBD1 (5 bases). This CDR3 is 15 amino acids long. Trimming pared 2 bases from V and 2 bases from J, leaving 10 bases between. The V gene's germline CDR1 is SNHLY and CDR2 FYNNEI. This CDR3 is CASSEQGAPGNTIYF. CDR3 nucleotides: TGTGCCAGCAGTGAACAGGGTGCTCCTGGAAACACCATATATTTT.

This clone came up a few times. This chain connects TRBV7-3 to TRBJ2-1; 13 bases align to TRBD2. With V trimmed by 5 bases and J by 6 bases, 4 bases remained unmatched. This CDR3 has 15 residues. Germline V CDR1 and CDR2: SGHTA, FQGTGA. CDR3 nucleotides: TGTGCCAGCAGCCAGGGGACTAGCGGGACCAATGAGCAGTTCTTC. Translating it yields CASSQGTSGTNEQFF.

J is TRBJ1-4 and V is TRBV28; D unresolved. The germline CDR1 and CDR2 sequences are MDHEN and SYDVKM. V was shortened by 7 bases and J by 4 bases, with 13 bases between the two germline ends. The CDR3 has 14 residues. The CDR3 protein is CASNQDLDNEKLFF. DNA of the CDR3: TGTGCCAGCAACCAGGACTTAGATAATGAAAAACTGTTTTTT.

DNA for the CDR3: TGTGCCAGTAGTACACAGGGGGCCGCTGAAGCTTTCTTT. This encodes CASSTQGAAEAFF. The rearrangement joins TRBV19 to TRBJ1-1; TRBD1 agrees at 9 bases. This CDR3 contains 13 residues. Germline V gene sequence: CDR1 LNHDA, CDR2 SQIVND (reference sequence). The junction had 3 bases not matched to a gene; V was cut back by 4 bases and J by 6 bases.

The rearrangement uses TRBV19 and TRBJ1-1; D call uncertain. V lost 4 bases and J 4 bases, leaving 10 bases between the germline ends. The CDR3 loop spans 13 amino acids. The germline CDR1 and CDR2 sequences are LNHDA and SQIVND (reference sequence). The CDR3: CASSSTTLTEAFF. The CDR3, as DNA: TGTGCCAGTAGTAGTACGACTCTCACTGAAGCTTTCTTT.

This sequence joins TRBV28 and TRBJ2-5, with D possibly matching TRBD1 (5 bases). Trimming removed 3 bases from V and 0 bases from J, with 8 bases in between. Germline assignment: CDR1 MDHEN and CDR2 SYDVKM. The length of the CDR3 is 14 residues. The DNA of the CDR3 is TGTGCCAGCAGTTTTCCCAGGGACCAAGAGACCCAGTACTTC. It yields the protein CASSFPRDQETQYF.

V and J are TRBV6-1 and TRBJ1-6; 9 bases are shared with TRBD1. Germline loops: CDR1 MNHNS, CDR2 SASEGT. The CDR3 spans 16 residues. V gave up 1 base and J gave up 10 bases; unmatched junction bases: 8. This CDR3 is CASSEGYMTGGSPLHF. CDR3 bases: TGTGCCAGCAGTGAAGGCTATATGACAGGGGGATCACCCCTCCACTTT.